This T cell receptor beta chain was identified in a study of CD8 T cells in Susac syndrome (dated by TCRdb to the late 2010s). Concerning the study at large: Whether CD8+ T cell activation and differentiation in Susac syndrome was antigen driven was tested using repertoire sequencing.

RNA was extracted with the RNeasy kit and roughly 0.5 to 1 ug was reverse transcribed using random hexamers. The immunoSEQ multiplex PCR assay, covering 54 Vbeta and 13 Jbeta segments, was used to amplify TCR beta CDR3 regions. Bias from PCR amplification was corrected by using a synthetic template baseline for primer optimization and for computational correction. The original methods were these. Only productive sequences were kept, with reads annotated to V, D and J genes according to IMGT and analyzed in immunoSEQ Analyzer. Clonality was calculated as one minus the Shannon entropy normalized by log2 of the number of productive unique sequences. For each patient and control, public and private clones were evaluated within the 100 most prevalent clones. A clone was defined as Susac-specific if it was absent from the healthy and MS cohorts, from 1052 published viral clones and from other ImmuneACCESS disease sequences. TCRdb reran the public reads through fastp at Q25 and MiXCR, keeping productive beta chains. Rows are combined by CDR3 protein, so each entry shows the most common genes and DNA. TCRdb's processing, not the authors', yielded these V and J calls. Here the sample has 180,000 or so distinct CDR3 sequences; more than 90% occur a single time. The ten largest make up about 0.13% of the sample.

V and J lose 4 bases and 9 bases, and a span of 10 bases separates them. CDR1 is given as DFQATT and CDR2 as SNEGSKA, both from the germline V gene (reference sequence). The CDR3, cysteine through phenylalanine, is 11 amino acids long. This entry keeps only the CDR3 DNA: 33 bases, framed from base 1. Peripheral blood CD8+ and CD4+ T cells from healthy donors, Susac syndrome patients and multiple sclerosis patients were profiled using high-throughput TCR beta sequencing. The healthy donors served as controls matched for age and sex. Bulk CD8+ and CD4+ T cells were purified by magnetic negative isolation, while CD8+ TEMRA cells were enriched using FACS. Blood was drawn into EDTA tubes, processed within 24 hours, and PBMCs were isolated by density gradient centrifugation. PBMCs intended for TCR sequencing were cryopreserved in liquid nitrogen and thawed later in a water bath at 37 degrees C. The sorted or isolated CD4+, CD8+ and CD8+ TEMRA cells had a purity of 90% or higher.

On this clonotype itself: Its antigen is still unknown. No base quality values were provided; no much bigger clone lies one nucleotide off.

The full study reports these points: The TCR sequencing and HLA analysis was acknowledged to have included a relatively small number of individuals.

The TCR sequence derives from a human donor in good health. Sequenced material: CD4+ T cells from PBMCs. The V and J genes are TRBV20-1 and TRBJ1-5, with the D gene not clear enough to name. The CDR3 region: CSAKKGRPQHF. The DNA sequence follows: TGCAGTGCTAAGAAGGGCCGGCCCCAGCATTTT.